This TCR beta chain came from a study of cytomegalovirus exposure and HLA in healthy donors. Trimming took 4 bases from V and 1 from J, leaving 11 bases between them. The CDR3 is made up of 14 amino acids. The germline CDR1 and CDR2 sequences are SGHRS and YFSETQ. 13 Jbeta primers and 60 Vbeta primers were used for the PCR. Sequenced by immunoSEQ multiplex PCR; TCRdb stores in-frame clones only, minus some. The sample lists about 87,000 clones, approximately 69% seen once, with about 20% in the top ten. These donors counted as nominally healthy when sampled, but unrecorded immune exposures were likely.

The TCR comes from a man aged 30 to 39 in good health and CMV-seropositive. Material: PBMCs. This chain connects TRBV5-1 to TRBJ2-5, with D perhaps matching TRBD2 (5 bases). DNA of the CDR3: TGCGCCAGCAGCCGGGGTTCCCTCCAAGAGACCCAGTACTTC. It yields the protein CASSRGSLQETQYF.